This T cell receptor (beta chain) emerged from a study of synovial regulatory T cells in juvenile arthritis. This CDR3 contains 13 residues. Only the protein is available. Germline CDR1 reads SGHTA; CDR2 reads FQGTGA. The repertoire was sequenced with immunoSEQ multiplex PCR; TCRdb's copy has only in-frame clones and lacks some. This sample contains about 10,000 clones. The gene calls are TRBV7-3 and TRBJ2-1; TCRdb proposes TRBD2, but this gene call is untestable without DNA. Sample: Treg cells from blood. Subset given: remaining (HLA-DR-negative) circulating blood Treg cells. This TCR came from a donor younger than 30 with juvenile idiopathic arthritis. CDR3: CASSLIGGDEQFF.